Listed below are T cell receptor beta chains from one sample, sequenced in a study of T-cell reconstitution after alpha-beta-depleted transplantation in children. One entry per CDR3 protein, called by TCRdb with MiXCR from the PCR reads. The sample has about 980,000 distinct CDR3 sequences; roughly 29% are singletons. Sequences were derived from PBMCs, mostly from graft donor cells, sampled 360 days after TCRalphabeta/CD19-depleted stem cell transplant. The origin of the receptors is a boy younger than two who had a stem cell transplant for SCID, so the T cells may come from the graft donor. The CDR3 runs from the conserved cysteine through the conserved F or W. Each record gives: V gene, J gene, D gene, CDR3 protein. A D gene is named only where the DNA matches it firmly.

v_gene: TRBV23-1
j_gene: TRBJ1-1
d_gene: NA
CDR3aa: CASSPLWVHNTEAFF

v_gene: TRBV4-2
j_gene: TRBJ1-4
d_gene: TRBD1
CDR3aa: CASSQTGTAEKLFF

v_gene: TRBV20-1
j_gene: TRBJ2-3
d_gene: NA
CDR3aa: CSAIPLASKGSTQYF

v_gene: TRBV7-2
j_gene: TRBJ1-2
d_gene: NA
CDR3aa: CASSAKTPNYGYTF

v_gene: TRBV24-1
j_gene: TRBJ2-2
d_gene: NA
CDR3aa: CATSQGANTGELFF

v_gene: TRBV12-3/TRBV12-4
j_gene: TRBJ2-3
d_gene: TRBD2
CDR3aa: CASSPTSGGADTQYF

v_gene: TRBV18
j_gene: TRBJ2-1
d_gene: TRBD1
CDR3aa: CASSQTGAFSSYNEQFF

v_gene: TRBV20-1
j_gene: TRBJ2-2
d_gene: TRBD1
CDR3aa: CSASRGHTGELFF

v_gene: TRBV4-2
j_gene: TRBJ1-5
d_gene: NA
CDR3aa: CASSQGGTGNSNQPQHF

v_gene: TRBV5-1
j_gene: TRBJ2-6
d_gene: NA
CDR3aa: CASSFRQTAGANVLTF

v_gene: TRBV4-2
j_gene: TRBJ2-1
d_gene: NA
CDR3aa: CASSQELGVLDEQFF

v_gene: TRBV9
j_gene: TRBJ2-1
d_gene: TRBD2
CDR3aa: CASSGRGDVNNEQFF

v_gene: TRBV15
j_gene: TRBJ2-5
d_gene: NA
CDR3aa: CATSRGTELGTQYF

v_gene: TRBV7-2
j_gene: TRBJ2-7
d_gene: TRBD1
CDR3aa: CASSLRTGVYEQYF

v_gene: TRBV12-3/TRBV12-4
j_gene: TRBJ2-3
d_gene: NA
CDR3aa: CASSITLRAGSTDTQYF

v_gene: TRBV11-1
j_gene: TRBJ2-3
d_gene: TRBD1
CDR3aa: CASSLGDRGRFAGDTQYF

v_gene: TRBV5-1
j_gene: TRBJ2-3
d_gene: NA
CDR3aa: CASTVGWAGLLDTQYF

v_gene: TRBV20-1
j_gene: TRBJ2-3
d_gene: NA
CDR3aa: CSARTDTQYF

v_gene: TRBV5-1
j_gene: TRBJ2-3
d_gene: NA
CDR3aa: CASSLMTTTDTQYF

v_gene: TRBV12-3/TRBV12-4
j_gene: TRBJ2-5
d_gene: TRBD1
CDR3aa: CASRPDNRGLETQYF

v_gene: TRBV7-8
j_gene: TRBJ2-3
d_gene: NA
CDR3aa: CASSLDNGDTQYF

v_gene: TRBV5-1
j_gene: TRBJ1-6
d_gene: TRBD1
CDR3aa: CASSLAMGQSNSPLHF

v_gene: TRBV2
j_gene: TRBJ2-7
d_gene: TRBD2
CDR3aa: CASSEWASGPYEQYF

v_gene: TRBV5-6
j_gene: TRBJ1-2
d_gene: TRBD1
CDR3aa: CASSPGQASVRGYTF

v_gene: TRBV5-1
j_gene: TRBJ2-1
d_gene: TRBD2
CDR3aa: CASSLGGLAGGTSYNEQFF

v_gene: TRBV29-1
j_gene: TRBJ2-1
d_gene: NA
CDR3aa: CSVGDGGSYNEQFF

v_gene: TRBV20-1
j_gene: TRBJ2-2
d_gene: NA
CDR3aa: CSAPQRGSTGELFF

v_gene: TRBV29-1
j_gene: TRBJ1-1
d_gene: TRBD1
CDR3aa: CSVEQGAGGTEAFF

v_gene: TRBV12-3/TRBV12-4
j_gene: TRBJ2-6
d_gene: TRBD1
CDR3aa: CASSTTGVSGSGANVLTF

v_gene: TRBV24-1
j_gene: TRBJ2-2
d_gene: NA
CDR3aa: CATRVTGSLNTGELFF

v_gene: TRBV18
j_gene: TRBJ1-2
d_gene: NA
CDR3aa: CASSPGRDILYGYTF

v_gene: TRBV6-5
j_gene: TRBJ1-5
d_gene: TRBD1
CDR3aa: CASSYKEQGWGNQPQHF

v_gene: TRBV9
j_gene: TRBJ2-7
d_gene: TRBD2
CDR3aa: CASSPRPSGGPYEQYF

v_gene: TRBV12-3/TRBV12-4
j_gene: TRBJ2-7
d_gene: TRBD1
CDR3aa: CASSRYRDRGHEQYF

v_gene: TRBV12-3/TRBV12-4
j_gene: TRBJ1-2
d_gene: NA
CDR3aa: CASSLQGPLYGYTF

v_gene: TRBV14
j_gene: TRBJ1-6
d_gene: NA
CDR3aa: CASSHLLTGSNSPLHF

v_gene: TRBV6-5
j_gene: TRBJ2-5
d_gene: NA
CDR3aa: CASSAGPAQYF

v_gene: TRBV9
j_gene: TRBJ2-3
d_gene: NA
CDR3aa: CASSGQADTQYF

v_gene: TRBV5-5
j_gene: TRBJ2-5
d_gene: NA
CDR3aa: CASSLATTGSSTQYF

v_gene: TRBV5-1
j_gene: TRBJ2-3
d_gene: NA
CDR3aa: CASSLAEGDTQYF

v_gene: TRBV27
j_gene: TRBJ2-3
d_gene: NA
CDR3aa: CASSFGTGYGTDTQYF

v_gene: TRBV27
j_gene: TRBJ2-1
d_gene: TRBD2
CDR3aa: CASNSLAGGGDEQFF

v_gene: TRBV6-1
j_gene: TRBJ2-1
d_gene: NA
CDR3aa: CATQAPGSYNEQFF

v_gene: TRBV28
j_gene: TRBJ1-2
d_gene: NA
CDR3aa: CASRIQQGFYGYTF

v_gene: TRBV12-5
j_gene: TRBJ2-7
d_gene: NA
CDR3aa: CASGYTGRTYEQYF

v_gene: TRBV4-2
j_gene: TRBJ1-2
d_gene: TRBD1
CDR3aa: CASSLLGQGFSYGYTF

v_gene: TRBV5-1
j_gene: TRBJ2-1
d_gene: NA
CDR3aa: CASSSDRANNEQFF

v_gene: TRBV6-2/TRBV6-3
j_gene: TRBJ2-1
d_gene: NA
CDR3aa: CASSHDVLGEQFF

v_gene: TRBV7-9
j_gene: TRBJ2-5
d_gene: TRBD1
CDR3aa: CASSLGRTGAGETQYF

v_gene: TRBV28
j_gene: TRBJ2-1
d_gene: TRBD2
CDR3aa: CATALAGLYNEQFF

v_gene: TRBV29-1
j_gene: TRBJ1-1
d_gene: NA
CDR3aa: CSVAFLEEAFF

v_gene: TRBV14
j_gene: TRBJ2-5
d_gene: NA
CDR3aa: CASSQATPGRQETQYF

v_gene: TRBV3-1
j_gene: TRBJ2-2
d_gene: NA
CDR3aa: CASSQGRGGLNTGELFF

v_gene: TRBV18
j_gene: TRBJ2-7
d_gene: TRBD1
CDR3aa: CASSPRQGTTFYEQYF

v_gene: TRBV10-3
j_gene: TRBJ2-1
d_gene: NA
CDR3aa: CAISGEGEQFF

v_gene: TRBV4-1
j_gene: TRBJ1-1
d_gene: NA
CDR3aa: CASSSRDNPLGAFF

v_gene: TRBV7-7
j_gene: TRBJ2-7
d_gene: NA
CDR3aa: CASSPQPGNEQYF

v_gene: TRBV9
j_gene: TRBJ2-7
d_gene: NA
CDR3aa: CASSPREGARKDEQYF

v_gene: TRBV11-2
j_gene: TRBJ2-7
d_gene: NA
CDR3aa: CASSQTLEQYF